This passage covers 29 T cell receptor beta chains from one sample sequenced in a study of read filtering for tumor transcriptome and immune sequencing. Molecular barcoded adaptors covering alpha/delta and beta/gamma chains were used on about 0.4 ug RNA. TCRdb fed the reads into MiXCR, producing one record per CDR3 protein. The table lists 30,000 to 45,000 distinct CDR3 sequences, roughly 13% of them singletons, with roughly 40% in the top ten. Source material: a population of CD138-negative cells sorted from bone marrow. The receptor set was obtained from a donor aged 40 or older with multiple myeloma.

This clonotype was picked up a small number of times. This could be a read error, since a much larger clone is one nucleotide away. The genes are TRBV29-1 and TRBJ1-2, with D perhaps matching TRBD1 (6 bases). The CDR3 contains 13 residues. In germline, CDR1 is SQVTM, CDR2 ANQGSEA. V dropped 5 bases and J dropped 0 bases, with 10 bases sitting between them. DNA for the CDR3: TGCAGCGTTAACAGGGAAGCTAACTATGGCTACACCTTC. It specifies CSVNREANYGYTF. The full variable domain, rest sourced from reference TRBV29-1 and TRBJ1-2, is SAVISQKPSRDICQRGTSLTIQCQVDSQVTMMFWYRQQPGQSLTLIATANQGSEATYESGFVIDKFPISRPNLTFSTLTVSNMSPEDSSIYLCSVNREANYGYTFGSGTRLTVV.

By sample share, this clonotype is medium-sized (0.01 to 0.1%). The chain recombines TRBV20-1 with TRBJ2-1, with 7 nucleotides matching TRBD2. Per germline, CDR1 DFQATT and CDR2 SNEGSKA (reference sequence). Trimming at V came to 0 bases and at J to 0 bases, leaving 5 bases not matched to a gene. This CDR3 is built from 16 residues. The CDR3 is CSARDLAENSYNEQFF. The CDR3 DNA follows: TGCAGTGCTAGAGACCTAGCGGAAAACTCCTACAATGAGCAGTTCTTC.

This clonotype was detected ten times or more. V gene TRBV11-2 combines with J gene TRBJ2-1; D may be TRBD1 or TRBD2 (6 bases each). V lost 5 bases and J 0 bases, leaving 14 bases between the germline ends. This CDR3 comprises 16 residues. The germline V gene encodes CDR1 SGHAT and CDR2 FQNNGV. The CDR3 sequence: CASSPEGGDSYNEQFF. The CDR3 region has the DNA TGTGCCAGCAGCCCAGAGGGGGGAGACTCCTACAATGAGCAGTTCTTC.

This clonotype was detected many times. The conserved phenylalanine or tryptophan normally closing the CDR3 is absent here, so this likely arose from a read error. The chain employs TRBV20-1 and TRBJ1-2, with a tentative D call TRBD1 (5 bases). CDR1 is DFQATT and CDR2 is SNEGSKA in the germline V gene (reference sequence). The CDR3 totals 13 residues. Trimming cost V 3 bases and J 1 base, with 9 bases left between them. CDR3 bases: TGCAGTGCTAGTCCCAGGGATAACTATGGCTACACCCTC. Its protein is CSASPRDNYGYTL.

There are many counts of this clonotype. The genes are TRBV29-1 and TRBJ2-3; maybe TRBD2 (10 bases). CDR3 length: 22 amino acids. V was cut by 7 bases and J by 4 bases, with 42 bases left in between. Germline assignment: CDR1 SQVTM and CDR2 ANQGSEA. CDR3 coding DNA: TGCAGCGCCCTCGCAGGCGGGACAGGGTCGTCTAGCGGGAGATGGATCGCAGATACGCAGTATTTT. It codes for CSALAGGTGSSSGRWIADTQYF.

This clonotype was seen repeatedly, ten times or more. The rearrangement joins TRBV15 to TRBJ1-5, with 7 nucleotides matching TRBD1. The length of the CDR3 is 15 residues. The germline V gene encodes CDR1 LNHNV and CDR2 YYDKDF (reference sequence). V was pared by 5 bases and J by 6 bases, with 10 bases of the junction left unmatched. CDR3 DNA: TGTGCCACCAGCCAGGGGGGAGGGATTTCTCAGCCCCAGCATTTT. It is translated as CATSQGGGISQPQHF.

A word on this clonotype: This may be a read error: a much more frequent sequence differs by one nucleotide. In DNA form, the CDR3 reads TGCGGTGCTAGTCTGGGGAATGGTGAGCAGTTCTTC. The encoded protein is CGASLGNGEQFF. This rearrangement joins TRBV20-1 to TRBJ2-1; D gene unclear. Germline lookup yields CDR1 DFQATT and CDR2 SNEGSKA (reference sequence). The CDR3 loop spans 12 amino acids.

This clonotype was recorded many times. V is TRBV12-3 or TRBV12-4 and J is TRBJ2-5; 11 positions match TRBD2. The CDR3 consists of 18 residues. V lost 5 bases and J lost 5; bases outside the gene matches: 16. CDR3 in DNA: TGTGCCAGCAGTCCCAATGGGGTTAGCGGGAGGGCCCCGGAGACCCAGTACTTC. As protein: CASSPNGVSGRAPETQYF.

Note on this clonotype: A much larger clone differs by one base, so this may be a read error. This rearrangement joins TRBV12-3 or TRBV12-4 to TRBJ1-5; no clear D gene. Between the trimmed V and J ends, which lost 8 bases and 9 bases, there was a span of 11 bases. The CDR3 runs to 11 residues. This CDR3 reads CASRTRGPQHF. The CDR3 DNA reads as TGTGCCAGCCGTACCCGGGGGCCCCAGCATTTT.

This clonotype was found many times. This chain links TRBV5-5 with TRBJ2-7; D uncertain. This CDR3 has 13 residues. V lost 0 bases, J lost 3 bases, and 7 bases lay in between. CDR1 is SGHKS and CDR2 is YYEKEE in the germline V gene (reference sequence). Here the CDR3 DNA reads TGTGCCAGCAGCTTGGGCAGGAACTACGAGCAGTACTTC. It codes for CASSLGRNYEQYF.

DNA of the CDR3: TGTGCCAGCGACAGGACCGGGACAGAAAACATTCAGTACTTC. Translation gives CASDRTGTENIQYF. The genes are TRBV6-6 and TRBJ2-4; 7 nucleotides match TRBD1. With 8 bases clipped from V and 5 bases from J, the junction kept 9 bases outside the gene matches. The CDR3 contains 14 residues. Looked up from germline, CDR1 is MNHNY and CDR2 is SVGAGI (reference sequence).

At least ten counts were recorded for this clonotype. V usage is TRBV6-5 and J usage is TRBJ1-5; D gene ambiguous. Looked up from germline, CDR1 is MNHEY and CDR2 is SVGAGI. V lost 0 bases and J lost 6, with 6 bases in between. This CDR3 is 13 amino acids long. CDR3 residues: CASSYSISQPQHF. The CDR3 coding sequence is TGTGCCAGCAGTTACTCGATTTCTCAGCCCCAGCATTTT.

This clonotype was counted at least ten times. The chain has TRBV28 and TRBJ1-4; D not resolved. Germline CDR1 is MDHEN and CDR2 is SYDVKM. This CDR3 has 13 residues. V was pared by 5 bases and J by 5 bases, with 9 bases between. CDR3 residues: CASSVYGNEKLFF. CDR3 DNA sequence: TGTGCCAGCAGTGTCTACGGAAATGAAAAACTGTTTTTT.

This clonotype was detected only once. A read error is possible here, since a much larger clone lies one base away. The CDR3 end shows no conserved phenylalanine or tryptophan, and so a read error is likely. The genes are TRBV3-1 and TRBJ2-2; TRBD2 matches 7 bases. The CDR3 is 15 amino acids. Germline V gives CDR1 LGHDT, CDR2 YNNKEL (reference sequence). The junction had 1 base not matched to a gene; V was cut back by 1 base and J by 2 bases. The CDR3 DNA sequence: TGTGCCAGCAGCCAAGGACTAGCTAACACCGGGGAGCTGTTTCTT. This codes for CASSQGLANTGELFL.

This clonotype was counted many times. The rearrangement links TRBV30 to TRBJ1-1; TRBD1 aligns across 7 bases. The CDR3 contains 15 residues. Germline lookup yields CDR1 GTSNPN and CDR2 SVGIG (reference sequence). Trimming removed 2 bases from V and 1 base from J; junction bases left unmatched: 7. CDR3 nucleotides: TGTGCCTGGAGTAAAAGACAGGGTACGAACACTGAAGCTTTCTTT. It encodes CAWSKRQGTNTEAFF. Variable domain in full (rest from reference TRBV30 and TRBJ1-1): SQTIHQWPATLVQPVGSPLSLECTVEGTSNPNLYWYRQAAGRGLQLLFYSVGIGQISSEVPQNLSASRPQDRQFILSSKKLLLSDSGFYLCAWSKRQGTNTEAFFGQGTRLTVV.

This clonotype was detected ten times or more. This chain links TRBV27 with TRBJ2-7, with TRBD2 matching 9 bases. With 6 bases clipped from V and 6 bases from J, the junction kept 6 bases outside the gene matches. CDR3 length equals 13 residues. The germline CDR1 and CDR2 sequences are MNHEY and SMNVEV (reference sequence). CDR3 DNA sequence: TGTGCCAGCAGCCCGGGACTAGCTAGCGAGCAGTACTTC. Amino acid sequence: CASSPGLASEQYF.

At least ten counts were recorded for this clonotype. The CDR3 nucleotides read TGCAGCGTTGGGGAGGCAGAGAAGAGGTACGAGCAGTACTTC. It is translated as CSVGEAEKRYEQYF. This chain joins TRBV29-1 and TRBJ2-7; D is perhaps TRBD2 (6 bases). CDR3 length equals 14 residues. Germline CDR1 is SQVTM and CDR2 is ANQGSEA. Trimming stripped 4 bases from V and 4 bases from J, with 17 bases between.

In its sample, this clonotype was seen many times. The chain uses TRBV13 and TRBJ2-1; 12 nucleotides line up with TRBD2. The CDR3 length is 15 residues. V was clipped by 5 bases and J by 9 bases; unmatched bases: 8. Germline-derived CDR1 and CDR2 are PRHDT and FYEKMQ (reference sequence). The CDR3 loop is CASSETGLAGFEQFF. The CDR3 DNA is TGTGCCAGCAGCGAGACGGGACTAGCGGGCTTTGAGCAGTTCTTC. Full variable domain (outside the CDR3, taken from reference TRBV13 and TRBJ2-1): AAGVIQSPRHLIKEKRETATLKCYPIPRHDTVYWYQQGPGQDPQFLISFYEKMQSDKGSIPDRFSAQQFSDYHSELNMSSLELGDSALYFCASSETGLAGFEQFFGPGTRLTVL.

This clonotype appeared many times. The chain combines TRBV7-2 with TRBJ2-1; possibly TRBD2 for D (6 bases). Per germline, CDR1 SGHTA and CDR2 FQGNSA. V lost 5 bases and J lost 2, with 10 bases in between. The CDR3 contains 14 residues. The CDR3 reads CASSPRTTYNEQFF. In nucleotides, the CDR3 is TGTGCCAGCAGCCCCCGGACTACCTACAATGAGCAGTTCTTC.

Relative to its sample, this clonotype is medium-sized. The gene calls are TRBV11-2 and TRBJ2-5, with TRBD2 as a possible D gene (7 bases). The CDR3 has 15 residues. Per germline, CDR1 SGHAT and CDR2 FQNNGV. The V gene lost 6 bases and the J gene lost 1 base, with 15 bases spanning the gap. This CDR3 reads CASRFWAGAQETQYF. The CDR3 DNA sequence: TGTGCCAGCAGGTTTTGGGCGGGGGCCCAAGAGACCCAGTACTTC.

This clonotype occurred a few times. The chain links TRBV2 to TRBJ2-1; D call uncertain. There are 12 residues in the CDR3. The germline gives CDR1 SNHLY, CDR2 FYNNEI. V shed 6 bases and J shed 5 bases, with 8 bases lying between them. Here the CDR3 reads CASRLQDNEQFF. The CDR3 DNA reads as TGTGCCAGCAGACTTCAGGACAATGAGCAGTTCTTC.

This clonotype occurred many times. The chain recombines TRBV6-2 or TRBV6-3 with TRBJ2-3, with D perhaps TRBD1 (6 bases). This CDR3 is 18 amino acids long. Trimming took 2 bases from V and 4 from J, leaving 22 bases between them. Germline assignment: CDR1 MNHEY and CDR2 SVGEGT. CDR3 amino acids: CASSYKGVRRPHPDTQYF. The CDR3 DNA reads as TGTGCCAGCAGTTACAAGGGGGTCCGGAGACCGCACCCAGATACGCAGTATTTT.

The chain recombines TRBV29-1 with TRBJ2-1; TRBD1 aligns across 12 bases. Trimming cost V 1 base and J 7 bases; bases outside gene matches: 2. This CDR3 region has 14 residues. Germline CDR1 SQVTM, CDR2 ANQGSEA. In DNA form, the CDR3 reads TGCAGCGTTGAAGGGGGACAGGGGGCAAATGAGCAGTTCTTC. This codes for CSVEGGQGANEQFF.

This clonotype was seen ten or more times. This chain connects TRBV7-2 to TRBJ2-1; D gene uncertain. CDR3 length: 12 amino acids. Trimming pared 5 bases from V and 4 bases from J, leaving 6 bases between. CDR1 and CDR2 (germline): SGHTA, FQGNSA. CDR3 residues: CASSQIYNEQFF. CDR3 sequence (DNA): TGTGCCAGCAGCCAGATATACAATGAGCAGTTCTTC. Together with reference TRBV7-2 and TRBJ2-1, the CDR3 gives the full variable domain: GAGVSQSPSNKVTEKGKDVELRCDPISGHTALYWYRQSLGQGLEFLIYFQGNSAPDKSGLPSDRFSAERTGGSVSTLTIQRTQQEDSAVYLCASSQIYNEQFFGPGTRLTVL.

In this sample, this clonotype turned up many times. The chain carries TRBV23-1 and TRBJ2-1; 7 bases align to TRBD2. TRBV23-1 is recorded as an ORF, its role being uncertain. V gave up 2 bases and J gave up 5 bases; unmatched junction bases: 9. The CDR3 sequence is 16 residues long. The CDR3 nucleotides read TGCGCCAGCAGTCAACGTCGGGAGACTAGCAACAATGAGCAGTTCTTC. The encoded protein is CASSQRRETSNNEQFF.

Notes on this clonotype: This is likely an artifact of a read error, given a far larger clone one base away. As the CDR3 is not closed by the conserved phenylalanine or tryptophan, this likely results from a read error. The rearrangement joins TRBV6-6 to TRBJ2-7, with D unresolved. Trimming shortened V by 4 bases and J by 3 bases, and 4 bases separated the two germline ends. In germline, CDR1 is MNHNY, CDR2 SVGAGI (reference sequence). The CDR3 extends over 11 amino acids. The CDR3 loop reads CASSSLYEQYL. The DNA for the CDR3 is TGTGCCAGCAGTTCCCTCTACGAGCAGTACTTA.

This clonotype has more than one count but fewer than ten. The CDR3 nucleotides read TGTGCCAGCAGCTTAGACGTGGTGGGCGAGCAGTACTTC. It translates to CASSLDVVGEQYF. The V and J genes are TRBV11-2 and TRBJ2-7, with D unclear. Germline CDR1 SGHAT, CDR2 FQNNGV. Deletions cut 0 bases from V and 6 bases from J, with 9 bases between. This CDR3 spans 13 amino acids.

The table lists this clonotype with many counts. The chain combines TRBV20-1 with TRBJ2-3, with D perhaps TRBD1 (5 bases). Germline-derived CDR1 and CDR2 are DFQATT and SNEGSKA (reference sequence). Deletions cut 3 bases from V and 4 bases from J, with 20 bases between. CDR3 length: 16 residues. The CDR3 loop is CSASLPDSGWSDTQYF. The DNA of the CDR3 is TGCAGTGCTAGTCTCCCTGACAGTGGATGGTCAGATACGCAGTATTTT.

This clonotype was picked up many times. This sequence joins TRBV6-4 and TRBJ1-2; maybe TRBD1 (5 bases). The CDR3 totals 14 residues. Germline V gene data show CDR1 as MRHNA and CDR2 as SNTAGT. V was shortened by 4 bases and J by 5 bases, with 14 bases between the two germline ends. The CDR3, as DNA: TGTGCCAGCAGTGCCGAAGGCGGGGGGTATGGCTACACCTTC. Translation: CASSAEGGGYGYTF.